This note documents a single T cell receptor beta chain sequence. Its matching antigen is unknown. A junction boundary mismatches the germline segment, possibly from a read error. The data belong to a study of tumor-infiltrating lymphocytes in primary liver carcinoma. The study, taken as a whole, reports: Roughly 7.5-25% of top clones, and no more, occurred in all five tumor regions.

Total RNA and DNA came together from roughly 20-30 mg of bulk tissue without cell sorting. The V gene's germline CDR1 is SQVTM and CDR2 ANQGSEA. This CDR3 region has 14 residues. Making TCR beta cDNA involved approximately 530 ng total RNA and a constant-region primer. Libraries of TCR beta came from three nested multiplex PCR rounds with slightly modified ARM-PCR. Use of TRBV1-TRBV30 forward primers with a C-beta reverse primer characterized the first two PCR rounds, which lasted nine to eleven cycles each. TCRdb passed the multiplex PCR reads through MiXCR, listing each CDR3 protein once. The data show roughly 80,000 distinct CDR3 sequences, over 60% seen once.

V usage is TRBV29-1 and J usage is TRBJ2-1; 11 bases are a match to TRBD1. The source is a man between 35 and 55 years old with primary liver carcinoma and hepatitis B virus infection. Input material: liver tumor tissue from sampling region 1. Subset: tumor region T1, superior pole. The CDR3 reads CSVLPGQGVDEQIF. CDR3 nucleotides: TGCAGCGTATTGCCGGGACAGGGGGTGGATGAGCAGATCTTT.